This TCR beta chain was recovered during a study of cytomegalovirus exposure and HLA in healthy donors. The study, taken as a whole, reports: There were reportedly fewer N-insertions in an Asian-associated ancestry cluster than the roughly 680-donor mean, in a later analysis. After further analysis at a later stage, 17,000 or so TCR beta sequences were associated with HLA alleles at 0.05 false discovery rate.

CDR1 and CDR2 (germline): MNHNS, SASEGT. The CDR3 loop spans 14 amino acids. As to this clone: Its antigen remains unknown. At one end, the junction sequence differs from germline, possibly due to a read error.

PCR employed 60 Vbeta and 13 Jbeta primers. The repertoire was sequenced with immunoSEQ multiplex PCR; TCRdb's copy has only in-frame clones and lacks some. The sample carries 100,000 to 150,000 clones, around 80% recorded once. Sequencing was done on a sample of PBMCs. The TCR originated in a man aged 45-60 years in good health and CMV-seronegative. The rearrangement links TRBV6-1 to TRBJ1-1; the D gene is possibly TRBD1 (5 bases). Here the CDR3 DNA reads TGTGCCTGCAGGATAAGGGGCGAGAACACTGAAGCTTTCTTT. It codes for CACRIRGENTEAFF.